This TCR beta chain was obtained from a study of early T cells in non-severe SARS-CoV-2 infection. Study summary: Bulk RNA isolated from unsorted whole blood underwent sequencing; chains were not paired. Study-level points and caveats: Comparison of clonotypes with VDJdb favored anti-spike CD8 responses while missing private and CD4 specificities.

In germline, CDR1 is SQVTM, CDR2 ANQGSEA. V gave up 0 bases and J gave up 6 bases, with 15 bases separating them. CDR3 length equals 15 residues. Individual cDNA molecules each received unique molecular identifiers attached to them. TCRdb processed the 5' RACE reads anew with MiXCR; each CDR3 protein has one entry. The table lists some 89,000 distinct CDR3 sequences, approximately 11% of them singletons. This clonotype was seen a handful of times. Its antigen remains unidentified. Sequencing was performed on whole blood, taken at baseline. The TCR comes from an adult who was a healthcare worker with PCR-confirmed SARS-CoV-2 infection or an uninfected control (not recorded which). The rearrangement links TRBV29-1 to TRBJ2-1, with D possibly matching TRBD2 (6 bases). CDR3 region: CSVEEISGKINEQFF. For the CDR3, the DNA is TGCAGCGTTGAAGAAATTAGCGGAAAAATCAATGAGCAGTTCTTC.